This TCR beta chain comes out of a study of T cells in localized non-small cell lung cancer. Study-level points and caveats: Within adjacent lung there appeared a median around 57 of the top 100 tumor clones. Clonality of T cells reached its maximum in uninvolved adjacent lung, surpassing tumor. Because sequencing included only one region (of the tumor), heterogeneity remains possible. Longer overall survival was seen with higher T cell density measured in blood.

Germline V lookup: CDR1 PRHDT, CDR2 FYEKMQ (reference sequence). Germline trimming cut 7 bases from V and 7 bases from J; bases unmatched to any gene: 8. The CDR3 is 15 amino acids. About this clone itself: Antigen: not known.

The data were produced by immunoSEQ multiplex PCR, yet TCRdb's version contains in-frame clones alone and is incomplete. The table records 41,000 or so clones, about nine tenths of them present only once. The sequence came from a female donor aged 60 or older with stage I squamous cell lung carcinoma. The rearrangement links TRBV13 to TRBJ2-5; 14 bases agree with TRBD2. This sample comprised peripheral blood, obtained before any cancer treatment. This CDR3 reads CASTGTSGSLGTQYF. The CDR3 DNA sequence: TGTGCCAGCACCGGGACTAGCGGGAGTTTAGGGACCCAGTACTTC. The whole variable domain, remainder taken from reference TRBV13 and TRBJ2-5, is AAGVIQSPRHLIKEKRETATLKCYPIPRHDTVYWYQQGPGQDPQFLISFYEKMQSDKGSIPDRFSAQQFSDYHSELNMSSLELGDSALYFCASTGTSGSLGTQYFGPGTRLLVL.